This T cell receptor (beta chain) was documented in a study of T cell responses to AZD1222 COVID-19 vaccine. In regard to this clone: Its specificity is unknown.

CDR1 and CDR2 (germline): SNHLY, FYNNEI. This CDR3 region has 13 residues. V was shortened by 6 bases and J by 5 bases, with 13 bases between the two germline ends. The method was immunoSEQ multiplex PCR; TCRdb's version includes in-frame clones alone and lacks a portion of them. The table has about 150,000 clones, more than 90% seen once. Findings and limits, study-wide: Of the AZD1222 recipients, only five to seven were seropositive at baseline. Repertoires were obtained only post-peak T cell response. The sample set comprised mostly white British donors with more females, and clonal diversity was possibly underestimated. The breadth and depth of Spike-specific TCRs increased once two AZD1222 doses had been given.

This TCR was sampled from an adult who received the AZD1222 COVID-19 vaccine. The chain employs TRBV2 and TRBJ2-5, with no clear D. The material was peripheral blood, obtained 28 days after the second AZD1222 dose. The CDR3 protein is CASRADGGETQYF. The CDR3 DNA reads TGTGCCAGCAGAGCTGACGGTGGGGAGACCCAGTACTTC.